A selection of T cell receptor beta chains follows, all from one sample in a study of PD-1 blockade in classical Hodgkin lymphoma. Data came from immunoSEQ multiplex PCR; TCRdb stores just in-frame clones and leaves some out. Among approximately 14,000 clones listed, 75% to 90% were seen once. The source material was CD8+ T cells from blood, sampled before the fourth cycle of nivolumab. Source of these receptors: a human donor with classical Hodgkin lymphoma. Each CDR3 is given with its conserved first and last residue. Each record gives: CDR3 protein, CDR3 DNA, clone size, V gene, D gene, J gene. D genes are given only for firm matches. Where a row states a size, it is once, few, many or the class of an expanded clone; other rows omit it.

CDR3: CASSQGTSDYNEQFF
DNA: TGCGCCAGCAGCCAAGGGACTAGCGACTACAATGAGCAGTTCTTC
size: once
V: TRBV4-1
D: TRBD2
J: TRBJ2-1

CDR3: CASSQDWGREGSTEAFF
DNA: TGCGCCAGCAGCCAAGATTGGGGGAGGGAGGGGAGCACTGAAGCTTTCTTT
size: .
V: TRBV4-1
D: .
J: TRBJ1-1

CDR3: CASSTVAGGLYF
DNA: TGTGCCAGCAGCACAGTAGCGGGAGGACTTTACTTC
size: .
V: TRBV5-4
D: TRBD2
J: TRBJ2-7

CDR3: CASSLVRQGLPYYEQYF
DNA: TGCGCCAGCAGCTTGGTCCGACAGGGCTTGCCCTACTACGAGCAGTACTTC
size: .
V: TRBV5-1
D: TRBD1
J: TRBJ2-7

CDR3: CASSLFPRDQYGYTF
DNA: TGTGCCAGCAGTTTATTCCCCAGGGACCAGTATGGCTACACCTTC
size: .
V: TRBV28
D: .
J: TRBJ1-2

CDR3: CASSESRGHHEQYF
DNA: TGCGCCAGCAGTGAGTCACGGGGGCACCACGAGCAGTACTTC
size: .
V: TRBV10-1
D: .
J: TRBJ2-7

CDR3: CASSQGGPTTLAGGPHNEQFF
DNA: TGTGCCAGCAGCCAAGGAGGACCGACGACCCTAGCGGGAGGGCCACACAATGAGCAGTTCTTC
size: .
V: TRBV14
D: TRBD2
J: TRBJ2-1

CDR3: CASSYSSGANTGELFF
DNA: TGTGCCAGCAGTTATTCTAGCGGCGCGAACACCGGGGAGCTGTTTTTT
size: .
V: TRBV27
D: TRBD2
J: TRBJ2-2

CDR3: CASTLKSDYTAETQYF
DNA: TGTGCCAGCACACTGAAATCGGACTACACCGCAGAGACCCAGTACTTC
size: once
V: TRBV7-6
D: .
J: TRBJ2-5

CDR3: CASSVVGGDYEQYF
DNA: TGTGCCAGCAGCGTAGTAGGGGGTGACTACGAGCAGTACTTC
size: .
V: TRBV9
D: .
J: TRBJ2-7

CDR3: CASSLALGGTGELFF
DNA: TGTGCCAGCAGCTTGGCCCTAGGGGGGACCGGGGAGCTGTTTTTT
size: .
V: TRBV5-6
D: .
J: TRBJ2-2